This T cell receptor (beta chain) originates from a study of shared clonotypes between healthy human individuals. Clones were read by immunoSEQ multiplex PCR, and TCRdb kept only the in-frame ones, dropping some. The table includes about 580,000 clones, 95% to 98% detected once. Trimming stripped 7 bases from V and 2 bases from J, with 12 bases between. Germline V gene lookup returns CDR1 SEHNR and CDR2 FQNEAQ (reference sequence). The CDR3 is 13 residues long. Naive CD8 cells comprised CD45RO-negative, CCR7-positively selected cells, excluding terminally differentiated effector memory CD45RA+ cells.

The TCR originated in a man in his thirties or forties in good health. The chain recombines TRBV7-9 with TRBJ2-7; D might be TRBD2 (7 bases). Sequencing used naive CD8+ T cells sorted from blood. CDR3 loop: CASTGGQTYEQYF. The CDR3 coding sequence is TGTGCCAGCACGGGGGGACAAACCTACGAGCAGTACTTC.